The rows below give T cell receptor beta chains drawn from one sample of a study of cytomegalovirus exposure and HLA in healthy donors. Using immunoSEQ multiplex PCR, the repertoire was profiled, and TCRdb retains in-frame clones only, with some absent. Of 250,000 to 400,000 clones in the sample, 70% to 90% were seen once. Sample: PBMCs. The origin of the receptors is a man between 25 and 39 years old in good health and CMV-seronegative. Both conserved end residues are part of each CDR3. The order of the fields is CDR3 length, V gene, J gene, CDR3 protein.

16	TRBV19	TRBJ1-3	CASSIPGQGTGNTIYF
17	TRBV7-2	TRBJ2-7	CASSPGTSGASSYEQYF
13	TRBV10-2	TRBJ1-1	CASSETGVTEAFF
11	TRBV6-1	TRBJ1-1	CASSQGTEAFF
14	TRBV6-5	TRBJ1-1	CASSSTPLAGEAFF
14	TRBV2	TRBJ1-2	CASSRQGANYGYTF
15	TRBV10-3	TRBJ1-1	CAIRTQTGGFTEAFF
15	TRBV7-9	TRBJ2-5	CASSLTGGRLETQYF
17	TRBV14	TRBJ2-5	CASSPLPGLAGVGTQYF
13	TRBV7-9	TRBJ2-1	CASSFYGGDEQFF
15	TRBV19	TRBJ1-6	CASSIDGERNSPLHF
18	TRBV7-9	TRBJ2-2	CASSLGAGGNYRLGELFF
14	TRBV2	TRBJ1-5	CASRDNTGTQPQHF
15	TRBV4-3	TRBJ2-2	CASSKDRGRSGELFF
14	TRBV5-1	TRBJ2-1	CASSPLADYNEQFF
18	TRBV27	TRBJ2-5	CASSFRGLAGAGGETQYF
16	TRBV27	TRBJ2-3	CASSSRGETSTDTQYF
16	TRBV4-1	TRBJ2-4	CASSQDAALAKNIQYF
13	TRBV5-1	TRBJ1-2	CASSLVSERGYTF
15	TRBV5-6	TRBJ2-1	CASSSSGGEYNEQFF
15	TRBV6-6	TRBJ2-3	CASRSGQSSTDTQYF
15	TRBV4-1	TRBJ1-6	CASSSYRGSNSPLHF
16	TRBV5-4	TRBJ2-7	CASSSRAGTGSPLGSF
17	TRBV12-5	TRBJ1-5	CASGLKEASYSNQPQHF
16	TRBV4-3	TRBJ2-1	CASSQDLASLRDEQFF
15	TRBV9	TRBJ2-7	CASSPDTDPGGEQYF
13	TRBV19	TRBJ1-1	CASSIGEDTEAFF
16	TRBV7-2	TRBJ1-1	CASSGPRGRGNTEAFF
15	TRBV11-2	TRBJ1-2	CASSPIYKDSYGYTF
16	TRBV6-4	TRBJ2-3	CASSAGAGGPPDTQYF
17	TRBV5-1	TRBJ2-3	CASSLTSGGWSADTQYF
15	TRBV6-5	TRBJ2-5	CASSYWTSGDETQYF
15	TRBV6-5	TRBJ2-3	CASSPREGGTDTQYF
13	TRBV2	TRBJ1-1	CASGTSTGTEAFF
13	TRBV10-3	TRBJ2-7	CAISSPGTDEQYF
15	TRBV2	TRBJ1-5	CASSESEEGYQPQHF
17	TRBV12-5	TRBJ1-5	CASGDGQGKISNQPQHF
16	TRBV4-1	TRBJ2-7	CASSQDMGAGRYEQYF
16	TRBV15	TRBJ2-7	CATSPPGQFAGYEQYF